This T cell receptor (beta chain) was retrieved from a study of CD8 T cells in Susac syndrome. Study outcomes and limitations: The authors acknowledged that their TCR sequencing and HLA analysis involved a relatively small number of individuals.

Concerning this clonotype itself: Its antigen is not identified. Sequence at one end of the junction differs from germline and may be a read error.

The sequenced target, TCR beta, came from blood CD8+ and CD4+ T cells. Both CD4+ and CD8+ T cells were negatively isolated, and TEMRA cells underwent FACS enrichment. This CDR3 has 14 residues. In germline, CDR1 is SSHAT, CDR2 FNYEAQ (reference sequence). RNA in amounts of about 0.45 to 1 ug was reverse transcribed with random hexamers. An immunoSEQ multiplex PCR amplified TCR beta CDR3 over 54 Vbeta and 13 Jbeta. One entry per CDR3 protein, called by TCRdb with MiXCR from the immunoSEQ multiplex PCR reads. The repertoire holds 20,000 or so distinct CDR3 sequences, with about 95% as singletons. The sequence was obtained from a human donor in good health. The chain combines TRBV7-7 with TRBJ2-2, with TRBD1 as a possible D gene (6 bases). Sequenced input: CD8+ T cells from PBMCs. In DNA, the CDR3 is TGTGCTAGCAGTGGGACATCGAACACCGGGGAGCTGTTTTTT. Translation: CASSGTSNTGELFF.